These 26 T cell receptor beta chains came from one sample sequenced in a study of T cell changes during pregnancy in multiple sclerosis. The repertoire was sequenced with immunoSEQ multiplex PCR; TCRdb's copy has only in-frame clones and lacks some. Of roughly 70,000 clones detected, 80% to 95% appear once; the ten largest clones hold approximately 2.2%. This specimen was peripheral blood, taken before pregnancy. These receptors came from a female donor with multiple sclerosis, enrolled in a pregnancy study.

The rearrangement uses TRBV5-1 and TRBJ1-1; a weak D match, TRBD1 (6 bases). The ends were cut back, 4 bases at V and 0 bases at J, with 13 bases in the middle. Germline lookup yields CDR1 SGHRS and CDR2 YFSETQ. The CDR3 covers 15 residues. The DNA for the CDR3 is TGCGCCAGCAGCCAACAGGGAGAATTGAACACTGAAGCTTTCTTT. It is translated as CASSQQGELNTEAFF.

The gene calls are TRBV11-1 and TRBJ2-7, with 10 bases that match TRBD2. This CDR3 contains 14 residues. After removal of 1 base from V and 4 bases from J, the junction contained 1 base not matched to a gene. The germline CDR1 and CDR2 sequences are SGHAT and FQDESV (reference sequence). For the CDR3, the DNA is TGTGCCAGCAGCTTAGAGGGACTAGCGTACGAGCAGTACTTC. Protein sequence: CASSLEGLAYEQYF.

The chain is built from TRBV14 and TRBJ2-3, with TRBD1 matching 9 bases. The V and J ends lost 4 bases and 3 bases, in that order; junction bases with no gene match: 8. Germline V CDR1 and CDR2: SGHDN, FVKESK. This CDR3 comprises 16 residues. The CDR3 loop reads CASSLYRGRSTDTQYF. The DNA of the CDR3 is TGTGCCAGCAGCCTGTACAGGGGGCGTAGTACAGATACGCAGTATTTT.

The chain joins TRBV18 to TRBJ2-7; D gene unclear. CDR3 length equals 14 residues. The ends were cut back, 1 base at V and 0 bases at J, with 7 bases in the middle. Looked up from germline, CDR1 is KGHSH and CDR2 is LQKENI. CDR3 nucleotide sequence: TGTGCCAGCTCACCACTGGCCGACTCCTACGAGCAGTACTTC. This encodes CASSPLADSYEQYF.

This chain uses TRBV21-1 with TRBJ2-6; TRBD2 is the table's D call, not checked against the DNA. TRBV21-1 is termed a pseudogene. The CDR3 loop spans 20 amino acids. This chain's CDR3 is CASTKRTSGRALSGANVLTF. CDR3 nucleotides: TGTGCCAGCACCAAAAGGACTAGCGGGAGGGCCCTCTCTGGGGCCAACGTCCTGACTTTC.

V gene TRBV15 combines with J gene TRBJ2-5; D uncertain. V gave up 1 base and J gave up 7 bases, with 7 bases separating them. CDR1 is LNHNV and CDR2 is YYDKDF in the germline V gene (reference sequence). The CDR3 runs to 12 residues. This CDR3 reads CATSRAGGTQYF. In DNA form, the CDR3 reads TGTGCCACCAGCAGAGCCGGTGGGACCCAGTACTTC.

This clone was recorded only once. This sequence joins TRBV15 and TRBJ2-3, with 15 bases aligning to TRBD2. Trimming at V came to 8 bases and at J to 5 bases, leaving 14 bases not matched to a gene. Germline CDR1 and CDR2: LNHNV and YYDKDF (reference sequence). The CDR3 spans 18 residues. The CDR3 DNA is TGTGCCACCTCCGCCGGGACTAGCGGGAGGTGGGGTAAAGATACGCAGTATTTT. Amino acids: CATSAGTSGRWGKDTQYF.

This clone has just one count. This chain connects TRBV25-1 to TRBJ2-3; no definite D call. Trimming left V 4 bases short and J 0 bases short, with 11 bases between. Germline V gene sequence: CDR1 MGHDK, CDR2 SYGVNS. The CDR3 is 15 residues long. The CDR3 nucleotides read TGTGCCAGCAGTGCATCAGATTATAGCACAGATACGCAGTATTTT. This translates into CASSASDYSTDTQYF.

This sequence joins TRBV28 and TRBJ2-7; 13 positions agree with TRBD2. CDR1 is MDHEN, CDR2 SYDVKM, per germline. The CDR3 runs 18 residues. J lost 0 bases, V lost 3 bases, and 8 bases had no gene match. CDR3 bases: TGTGCCAGCAGTTTCTCCGGGACTAGCGGGGCTAGCTCCTACGAGCAGTACTTC. This encodes CASSFSGTSGASSYEQYF.

This sequence joins TRBV9 and TRBJ2-3, with D hard to call. Germline loops: CDR1 SGDLS, CDR2 YYNGEE. The CDR3 runs to 15 residues. V lost 0 bases to trimming and J lost 0 bases, with 8 bases between them. The CDR3 sequence: CASSVDPTSTDTQYF. As DNA, the CDR3 is TGTGCCAGCAGCGTAGATCCGACTAGCACAGATACGCAGTATTTT.

This clone was detected a few times. The chain recombines TRBV5-5 with TRBJ2-1; D unclear. CDR1 is SGHKS, CDR2 YYEKEE, per germline (reference sequence). The CDR3 consists of 16 residues. The V end was cut by 0 bases, the J end by 4 bases, with 14 bases between. The CDR3 loop is CASSLAMAAEYNEQFF. DNA of the CDR3: TGTGCCAGCAGCTTGGCGATGGCGGCGGAATACAATGAGCAGTTCTTC.

As regards this clone: One end of the junction fails to match germline, which may point to a read error. The chain links TRBV7-7 to TRBJ2-7, with TRBD1 matching over 11 bases. The CDR3 is made up of 15 amino acids. Germline V gene sequence: CDR1 SSHAT, CDR2 FNYEAQ (reference sequence). The CDR3 coding sequence is TGTGCTAGCAGCCCAGGGACAGGGGGTACCCACGAGCAGTACTTC. Protein: CASSPGTGGTHEQYF.

The chain recombines TRBV9 with TRBJ2-2; D is perhaps TRBD2 (6 bases). The germline gives CDR1 SGDLS, CDR2 YYNGEE. The CDR3 runs to 15 residues. V shed 0 bases and J shed 2 bases, with 8 bases lying between them. CDR3 in DNA: TGTGCCAGCAGCGTAGTAGGGACTAACACCGGGGAGCTGTTTTTT. It encodes CASSVVGTNTGELFF. Filled out from reference TRBV9 and TRBJ2-2, the complete variable domain reads DSGVTQTPKHLITATGQRVTLRCSPRSGDLSVYWYQQSLDQGLQFLIQYYNGEERAKGNILERFSAQQFPDLHSELNLSSLELGDSALYFCASSVVGTNTGELFFGEGSRLTVL.

The V and J genes are TRBV19 and TRBJ2-3; 7 bases line up with TRBD2. This CDR3 is built from 16 residues. CDR1 is LNHDA, CDR2 SQIVND, per germline (reference sequence). The V gene end was trimmed by 5 bases and the J gene end by 2 bases; junction bases not matched to a gene: 10. The CDR3 spells CASSSYGSGVTDTQYF. The CDR3, as DNA: TGTGCCAGTAGTTCCTACGGGAGCGGGGTCACAGATACGCAGTATTTT.

The rearrangement links TRBV4-1 to TRBJ2-7; perhaps TRBD2 as D (5 bases). This CDR3 contains 14 residues. Germline V gives CDR1 MGHRA, CDR2 YSYEKL. Trimming cost V 3 bases and J 3 bases, with 12 bases left between them. The CDR3 DNA reads TGCGCCAGCAGCCAGACTAATACCCTCTACGAGCAGTACTTC. Protein: CASSQTNTLYEQYF.

This chain connects TRBV7-2 to TRBJ2-1, with 8 positions matching TRBD2. Losses at the gene ends were 3 bases for V and 4 bases for J; bases not matched to a gene: 8. Germline V gene sequence: CDR1 SGHTA, CDR2 FQGNSA. This CDR3 is built from 16 residues. CDR3 sequence reads: CASSFSPAGAYNEQFF. In DNA form, the CDR3 reads TGTGCCAGCAGCTTCAGCCCAGCGGGAGCTTACAATGAGCAGTTCTTC.

The rearrangement links TRBV2 to TRBJ1-2, with a tentative D call TRBD1 (5 bases). Germline V gene sequence: CDR1 SNHLY, CDR2 FYNNEI. The CDR3 is 13 amino acids. Trimming pared 6 bases from V and 8 bases from J, leaving 16 bases between. CDR3 nucleotides: TGTGCCAGCAGGGGGAATGACAGAAGGGGCTACACCTTC. Amino acid sequence: CASRGNDRRGYTF.

The chain is built from TRBV6-1 and TRBJ2-7; tentative D call: TRBD1 (7 bases). The CDR3 is made up of 15 amino acids. CDR1 is MNHNS, CDR2 SASEGT, per germline. Between the trimmed V and J ends, which lost 6 bases and 7 bases, there was a span of 22 bases. CDR3 sequence (DNA): TGTGCCAGCAGCTTTAAGGAGGGGGCAGATTATGAGCAGTACTTC. Its translation: CASSFKEGADYEQYF.

This chain connects TRBV5-1 to TRBJ1-2, with 11 bases fitting TRBD1. Germline CDR1 is SGHRS and CDR2 is YFSETQ. CDR3 length: 18 amino acids. The V segment lost 4 bases and the J segment 0 bases; nucleotides outside the gene matches: 11. In DNA, the CDR3 is TGCGCCAGCAGCCCCACCGGGACAGGGGGTTTAGCTAACTATGGCTACACCTTC. Translated, it gives CASSPTGTGGLANYGYTF.

The chain links TRBV19 to TRBJ1-1; D perhaps matches TRBD1 (6 bases). CDR3 length equals 15 residues. Trimming left V 7 bases short and J 8 bases short, with 23 bases between. The germline V gene has CDR1 LNHDA and CDR2 SQIVND (reference sequence). CDR3 sequence reads: CASTDTGTLGGEAFF. The CDR3 nucleotides are TGTGCCAGTACAGATACCGGGACGTTAGGGGGAGAAGCTTTCTTT.

The rearrangement joins TRBV2 to TRBJ2-7, with 9 positions matching TRBD1. The junction had 4 bases not matched to a gene; V was cut back by 6 bases and J by 1 base. Germline values: CDR1 SNHLY, CDR2 FYNNEI. The CDR3 loop spans 14 amino acids. The CDR3 reads CASSPGQGSYEQYF. The CDR3 bases are TGTGCCAGCAGCCCGGGACAGGGATCCTACGAGCAGTACTTC.

This chain joins TRBV29-1 and TRBJ2-1; TRBD2 matches at 12 bases. After removal of 7 bases from V and 2 bases from J, the junction contained 6 bases not matched to a gene. The CDR3 spans 15 residues. CDR1 is SQVTM and CDR2 is ANQGSEA in the germline V gene. CDR3 DNA: TGCAGCGCTTTAGCTAGCGGGAGGGCCTACAATGAGCAGTTCTTC. Translating it yields CSALASGRAYNEQFF.

Here the CDR3 DNA reads TGTGCCAGCAGCCGCGACGGGGGTTCGACTCGTGGCTACACCTTC. The encoded protein is CASSRDGGSTRGYTF. V usage is TRBV7-2 and J usage is TRBJ1-2, with TRBD1 as a possible D gene (5 bases). V was cut by 5 bases and J by 7 bases, with 20 bases left in between. The CDR3 is made up of 15 amino acids. CDR1 and CDR2 (germline): SGHTA, FQGNSA.

This chain connects TRBV14 to TRBJ2-3; 11 positions agree with TRBD2. V lost 2 bases, J lost 6 bases, and 10 bases stayed unmatched. The CDR3 extends over 17 amino acids. Germline V CDR1 and CDR2: SGHDN, FVKESK. The CDR3 DNA is TGTGCCAGCAGCCAACCCTCCGTGGGACTAGCGGTCGATACGCAGTATTTT. Protein: CASSQPSVGLAVDTQYF. Together with reference TRBV14 and TRBJ2-3, the CDR3 gives the full variable domain: EAGVTQFPSHSVIEKGQTVTLRCDPISGHDNLYWYRRVMGKEIKFLLHFVKESKQDESGMPNNRFLAERTGGTYSTLKVQPAELEDSGVYFCASSQPSVGLAVDTQYFGPGTRLTVL.

The CDR3 sequence is CAWSLGGSSNEKLFF. The DNA for the CDR3 is TGTGCCTGGAGTCTTGGGGGGAGTTCTAATGAAAAACTGTTTTTT. V and J are TRBV30 and TRBJ1-4; D perhaps matches TRBD1 (5 bases). The V gene lost 2 bases and the J gene lost 3 bases, with 13 bases spanning the gap. Germline loops: CDR1 GTSNPN, CDR2 SVGIG (reference sequence). This CDR3 spans 15 amino acids.

This chain links TRBV18 with TRBJ1-4; a weak D match, TRBD1 (5 bases). The CDR3 has 15 amino acids. V shed 2 bases and J shed 4 bases, with 11 bases lying between them. Germline V CDR1 and CDR2: KGHSH, LQKENI. The CDR3 nucleotides are TGTGCCAGCTCACCAAGTAGAAGGGGTAATGAAAAACTGTTTTTT. As protein: CASSPSRRGNEKLFF.